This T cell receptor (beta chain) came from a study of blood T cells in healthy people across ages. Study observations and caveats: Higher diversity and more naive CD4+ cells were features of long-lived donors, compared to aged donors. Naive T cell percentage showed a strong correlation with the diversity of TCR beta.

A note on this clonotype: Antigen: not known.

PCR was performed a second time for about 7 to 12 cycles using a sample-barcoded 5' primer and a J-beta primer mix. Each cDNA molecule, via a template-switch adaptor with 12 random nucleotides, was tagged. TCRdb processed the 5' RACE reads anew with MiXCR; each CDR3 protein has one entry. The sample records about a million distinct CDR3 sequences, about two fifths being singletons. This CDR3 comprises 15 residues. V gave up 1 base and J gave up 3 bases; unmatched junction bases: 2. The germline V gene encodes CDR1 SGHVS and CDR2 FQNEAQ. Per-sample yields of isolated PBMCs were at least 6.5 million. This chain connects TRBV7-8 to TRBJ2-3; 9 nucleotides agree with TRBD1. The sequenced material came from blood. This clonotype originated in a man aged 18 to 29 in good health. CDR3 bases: TGTGCCAGCAGCTTAGAGGACAGGGGAACAGATACGCAGTATTTT. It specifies CASSLEDRGTDTQYF.